Each of the 5 T cell receptor beta chains below was sequenced from the same sample in a study of CD8 T cells in Susac syndrome. An input of roughly 0.5 to 1 ug of RNA was subjected to reverse transcription using random hexamers. TCRdb reprocessed the immunoSEQ multiplex PCR reads via MiXCR and lists one record per CDR3 protein. The table lists about 27,000 distinct CDR3 sequences, 94% of them singletons. Input material: CD8+ T cells from PBMCs. These receptors originate from a human donor in good health.

This chain uses TRBV6-2 or TRBV6-3 with TRBJ2-1, with D maybe TRBD1 (5 bases). The CDR3 length is 15 residues. V was shortened by 5 bases and J by 4 bases, with 15 bases between the two germline ends. Per germline, CDR1 MNHEY and CDR2 SVGEGT. CDR3 bases: TGTGCCAGCAGTCTCCCCCCTGACAGATACAATGAGCAGTTCTTC. It translates to CASSLPPDRYNEQFF.

The genes are TRBV4-1 and TRBJ2-5; D possibly corresponds to TRBD1 (5 bases). Germline V gene lookup returns CDR1 MGHRA and CDR2 YSYEKL. V was clipped by 5 bases and J by 5 bases, with 12 bases between them. This CDR3 is 13 amino acids long. CDR3 protein: CASSSQGWETQYF. CDR3 coding DNA: TGCGCCAGCAGCTCTCAGGGTTGGGAGACCCAGTACTTC.

This chain connects TRBV4-3 to TRBJ1-3, with no clear D. The CDR3 runs to 18 residues. Germline assignment: CDR1 LGHNA and CDR2 YSLEER. V lost 0 bases to trimming and J lost 0 bases, with 15 bases between them. The CDR3 sequence is CASSQEWGINFSGNTIYF. The CDR3 DNA sequence: TGCGCCAGCAGCCAAGAATGGGGAATCAACTTCTCTGGAAACACCATATATTTT.

This clonotype came up once. This rearrangement joins TRBV27 to TRBJ1-1; possible D gene TRBD1, 5 bases. CDR1 and CDR2 (germline): MNHEY, SMNVEV (reference sequence). This CDR3 has 13 amino acids. V was pared by 3 bases and J by 4 bases, with 9 bases between. The CDR3 DNA is TGTGCCAGCAGTTTGGGGGGAGTCACTGAAGCTTTCTTT. This translates into CASSLGGVTEAFF.

The rearrangement uses TRBV7-6 and TRBJ2-7, with no clear D. This CDR3 has 14 residues. V lost 5 bases, J lost 3 bases, and 14 bases lay in between. Germline V gives CDR1 SGHVS, CDR2 FNYEAQ. The CDR3 region is CASSPKSTGYEQYF. The CDR3 DNA reads TGTGCCAGCAGCCCAAAATCGACGGGCTACGAGCAGTACTTC.